This TCR beta chain emerged from a study of blood T cells in healthy people across ages. Notes on the study in general: Donor CMV infection status was unknown, possibly confounding age-related changes in expanded clonotypes.

This clonotype was seen repeatedly, ten times or more. Antigen: not known. A second about 6 to 11 cycle PCR used barcoded and J-beta primers. TCRdb independently ran MiXCR on the 5' RACE reads; one entry per CDR3 protein. The data hold roughly 680,000 distinct CDR3 sequences, with over 40% observed a single time. Source material: blood. The TCR comes from a woman of 80 years or more in good health.

The CDR3 here is CASSLKWQENEKLFF. The CDR3 region has the DNA TGTGCCAGCAGTTTAAAGTGGCAGGAGAATGAAAAACTGTTTTTT. The gene calls are TRBV12-3 or TRBV12-4 and TRBJ1-4; D is unresolved. The CDR3 runs to 15 residues. V was trimmed by 2 bases and J by 5 bases, leaving 12 bases between them.